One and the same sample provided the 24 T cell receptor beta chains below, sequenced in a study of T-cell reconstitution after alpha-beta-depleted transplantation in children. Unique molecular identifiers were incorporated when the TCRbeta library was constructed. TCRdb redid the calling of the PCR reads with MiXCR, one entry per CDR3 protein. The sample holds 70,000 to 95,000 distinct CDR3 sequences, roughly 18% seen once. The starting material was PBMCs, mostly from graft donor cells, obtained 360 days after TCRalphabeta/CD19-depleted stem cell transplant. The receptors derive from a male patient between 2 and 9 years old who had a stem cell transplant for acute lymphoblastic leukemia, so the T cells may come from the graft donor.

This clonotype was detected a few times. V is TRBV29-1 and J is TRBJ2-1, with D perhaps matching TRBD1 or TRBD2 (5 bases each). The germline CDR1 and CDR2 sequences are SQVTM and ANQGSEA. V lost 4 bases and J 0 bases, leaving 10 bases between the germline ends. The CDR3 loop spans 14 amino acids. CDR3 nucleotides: TGCAGCGTTGTGGGGGAGAGCTCCTACAATGAGCAGTTCTTC. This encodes CSVVGESSYNEQFF.

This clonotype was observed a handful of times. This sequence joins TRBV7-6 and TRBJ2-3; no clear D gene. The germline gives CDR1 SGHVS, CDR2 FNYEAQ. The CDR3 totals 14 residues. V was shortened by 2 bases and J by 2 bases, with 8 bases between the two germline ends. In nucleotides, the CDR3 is TGTGCCAGCAGCTTATTCAGGTCCACAGATACGCAGTATTTT. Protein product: CASSLFRSTDTQYF.

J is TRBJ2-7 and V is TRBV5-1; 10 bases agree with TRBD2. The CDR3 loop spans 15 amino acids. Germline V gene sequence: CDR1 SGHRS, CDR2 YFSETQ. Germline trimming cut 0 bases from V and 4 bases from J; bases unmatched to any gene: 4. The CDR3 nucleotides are TGCGCCAGCAGCTTGGCTAGCGGGGGCCCTTACGAGCAGTACTTC. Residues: CASSLASGGPYEQYF.

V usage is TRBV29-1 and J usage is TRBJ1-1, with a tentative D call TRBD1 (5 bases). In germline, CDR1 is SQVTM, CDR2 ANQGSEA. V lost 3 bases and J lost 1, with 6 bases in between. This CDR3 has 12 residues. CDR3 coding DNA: TGCAGCGTTGAGGGGCGGAACACTGAAGCTTTCTTT. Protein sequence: CSVEGRNTEAFF.

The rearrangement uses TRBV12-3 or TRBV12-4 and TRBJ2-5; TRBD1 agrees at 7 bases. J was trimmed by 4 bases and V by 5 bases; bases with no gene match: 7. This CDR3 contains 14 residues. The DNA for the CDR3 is TGTGCCAGCAGTCCCAAGGCAGGGGGAGAGACCCAGTACTTC. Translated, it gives CASSPKAGGETQYF.

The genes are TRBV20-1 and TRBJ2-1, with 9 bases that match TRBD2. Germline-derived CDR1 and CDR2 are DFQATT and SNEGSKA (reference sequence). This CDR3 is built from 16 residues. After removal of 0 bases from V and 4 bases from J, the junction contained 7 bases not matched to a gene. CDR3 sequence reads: CSARDLTSGKYNEQFF. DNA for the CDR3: TGCAGTGCTAGAGATTTGACTAGCGGAAAGTACAATGAGCAGTTCTTC.

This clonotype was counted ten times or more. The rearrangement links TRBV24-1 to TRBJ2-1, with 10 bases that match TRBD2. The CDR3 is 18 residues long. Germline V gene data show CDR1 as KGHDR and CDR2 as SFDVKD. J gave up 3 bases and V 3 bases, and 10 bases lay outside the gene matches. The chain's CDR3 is CATSDPTSTSGNYNEQFF. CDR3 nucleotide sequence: TGTGCCACCAGTGATCCGACCAGTACTAGCGGGAACTACAATGAGCAGTTCTTC.

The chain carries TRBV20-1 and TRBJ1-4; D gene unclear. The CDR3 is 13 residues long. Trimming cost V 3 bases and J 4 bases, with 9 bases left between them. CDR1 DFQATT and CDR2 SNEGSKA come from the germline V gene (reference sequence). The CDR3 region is CSASQGFNEKLFF. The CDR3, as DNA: TGCAGTGCTAGTCAAGGGTTTAATGAAAAACTGTTTTTT.

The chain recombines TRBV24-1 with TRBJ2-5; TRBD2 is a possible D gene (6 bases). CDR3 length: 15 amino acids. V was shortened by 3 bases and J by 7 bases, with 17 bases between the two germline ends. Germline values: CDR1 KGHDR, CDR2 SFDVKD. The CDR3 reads CATSDPRDSRVTQYF. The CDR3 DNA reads TGTGCCACCAGTGATCCCCGGGACTCACGGGTGACCCAGTACTTC.

CDR3 coding DNA: TGTGCCAGCAGTGTGGTTTTCCAGTACGAGCAGTACTTC. Translation: CASSVVFQYEQYF. This chain connects TRBV28 to TRBJ2-7; no clear D. This CDR3 has 13 amino acids. Trimming cost V 5 bases and J 4 bases, with 12 bases left between them. The V gene's germline CDR1 is MDHEN and CDR2 SYDVKM.

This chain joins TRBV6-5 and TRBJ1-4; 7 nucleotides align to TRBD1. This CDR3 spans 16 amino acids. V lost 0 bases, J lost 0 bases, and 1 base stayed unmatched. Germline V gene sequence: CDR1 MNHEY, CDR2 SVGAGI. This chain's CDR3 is CASSYSTGATNEKLFF. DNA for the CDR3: TGTGCCAGCAGTTACTCTACAGGGGCAACTAATGAAAAACTGTTTTTT.

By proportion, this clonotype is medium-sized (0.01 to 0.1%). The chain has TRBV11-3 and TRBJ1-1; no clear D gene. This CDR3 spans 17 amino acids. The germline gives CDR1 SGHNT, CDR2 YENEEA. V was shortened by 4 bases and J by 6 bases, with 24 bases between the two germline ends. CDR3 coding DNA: TGTGCCAGCAGCTCACCCTGGTTGTTGGACCCCGGGGCTGAAGCTTTCTTT. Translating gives CASSSPWLLDPGAEAFF.

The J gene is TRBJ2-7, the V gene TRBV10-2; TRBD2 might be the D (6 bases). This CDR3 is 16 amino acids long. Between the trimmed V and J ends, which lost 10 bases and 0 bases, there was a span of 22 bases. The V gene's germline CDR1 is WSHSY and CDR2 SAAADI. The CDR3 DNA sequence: TGCGCCACCATAGGGGTTAGCGGAAGGAGCTCCTACGAGCAGTACTTC. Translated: CATIGVSGRSSYEQYF.

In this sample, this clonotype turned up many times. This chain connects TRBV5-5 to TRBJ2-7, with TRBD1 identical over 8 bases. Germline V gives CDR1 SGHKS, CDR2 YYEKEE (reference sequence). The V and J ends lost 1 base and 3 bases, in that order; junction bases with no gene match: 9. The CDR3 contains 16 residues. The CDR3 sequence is CASSLPTWTGIYEQYF. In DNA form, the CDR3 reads TGTGCCAGCAGCTTGCCTACCTGGACAGGGATCTACGAGCAGTACTTC. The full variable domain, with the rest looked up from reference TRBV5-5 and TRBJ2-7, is DAGVTQSPTHLIKTRGQQVTLRCSPISGHKSVSWYQQVLGQGPQFIFQYYEKEERGRGNFPDRFSARQFPNYSSELNVNALLLGDSALYLCASSLPTWTGIYEQYFGPGTRLTVT.

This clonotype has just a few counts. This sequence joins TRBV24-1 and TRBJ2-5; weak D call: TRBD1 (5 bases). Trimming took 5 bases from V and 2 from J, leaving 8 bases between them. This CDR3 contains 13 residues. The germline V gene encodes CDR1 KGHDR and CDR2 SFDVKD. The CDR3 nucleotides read TGTGCCACCAGTGGTGCAGGGCAAGAGACCCAGTACTTC. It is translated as CATSGAGQETQYF.

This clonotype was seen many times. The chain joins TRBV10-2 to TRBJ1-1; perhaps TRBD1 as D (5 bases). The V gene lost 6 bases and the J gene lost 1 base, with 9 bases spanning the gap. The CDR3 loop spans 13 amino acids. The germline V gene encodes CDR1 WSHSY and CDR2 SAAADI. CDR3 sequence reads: CASRGTGNTEAFF. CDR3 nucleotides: TGCGCCAGCAGGGGGACCGGGAACACTGAAGCTTTCTTT.

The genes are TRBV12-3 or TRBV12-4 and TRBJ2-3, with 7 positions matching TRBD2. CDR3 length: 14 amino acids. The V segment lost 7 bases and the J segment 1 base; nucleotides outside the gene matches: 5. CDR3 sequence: CASTPGLGTDTQYF. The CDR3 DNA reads TGTGCCAGCACCCCTGGACTAGGCACAGATACGCAGTATTTT.

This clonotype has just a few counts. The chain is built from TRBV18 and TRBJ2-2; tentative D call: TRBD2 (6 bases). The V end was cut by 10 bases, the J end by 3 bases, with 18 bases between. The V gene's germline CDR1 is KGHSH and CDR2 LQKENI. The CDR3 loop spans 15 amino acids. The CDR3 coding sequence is TGTGCCACCAACGCGGGGCAGGGAGACACCGGGGAGCTGTTTTTT. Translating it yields CATNAGQGDTGELFF.

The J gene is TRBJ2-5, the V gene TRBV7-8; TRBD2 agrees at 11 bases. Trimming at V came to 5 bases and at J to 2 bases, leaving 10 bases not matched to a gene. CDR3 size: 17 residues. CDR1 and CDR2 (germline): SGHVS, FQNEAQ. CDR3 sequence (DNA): TGTGCCAGCAGCCAGAGCCGACTAGCGGGGACACAAGAGACCCAGTACTTC. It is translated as CASSQSRLAGTQETQYF.

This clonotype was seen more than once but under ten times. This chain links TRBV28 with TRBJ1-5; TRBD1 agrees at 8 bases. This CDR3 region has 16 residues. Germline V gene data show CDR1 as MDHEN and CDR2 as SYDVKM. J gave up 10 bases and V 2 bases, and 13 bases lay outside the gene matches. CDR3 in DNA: TGTGCCAGCAGTTTAACTGAAGACAATGGACAGGGCCCCCAGCATTTT. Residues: CASSLTEDNGQGPQHF.

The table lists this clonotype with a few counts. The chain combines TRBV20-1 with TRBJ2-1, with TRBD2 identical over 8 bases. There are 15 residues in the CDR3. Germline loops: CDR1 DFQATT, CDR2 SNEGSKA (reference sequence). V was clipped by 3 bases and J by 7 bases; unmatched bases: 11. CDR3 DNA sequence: TGCAGTGCTAGTGGGACTAGACGGTTAATGAATGAGCAGTTCTTC. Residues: CSASGTRRLMNEQFF.

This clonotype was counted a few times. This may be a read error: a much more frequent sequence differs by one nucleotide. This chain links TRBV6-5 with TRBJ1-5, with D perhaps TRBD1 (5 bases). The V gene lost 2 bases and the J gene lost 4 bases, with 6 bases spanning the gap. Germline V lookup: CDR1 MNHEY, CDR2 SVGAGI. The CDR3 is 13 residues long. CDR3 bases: TGTGCCAGCAGTTACAAGGGGAATCAGCCCCAGCATTTT. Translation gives CASSYKGNQPQHF.

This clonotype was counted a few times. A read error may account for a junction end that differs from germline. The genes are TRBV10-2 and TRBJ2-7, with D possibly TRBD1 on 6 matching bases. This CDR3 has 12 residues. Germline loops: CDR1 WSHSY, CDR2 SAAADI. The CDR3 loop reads CASTEGHYEQYF. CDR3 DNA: TGCGCCAGCACTGAGGGACACTACGAGCAGTACTTC.

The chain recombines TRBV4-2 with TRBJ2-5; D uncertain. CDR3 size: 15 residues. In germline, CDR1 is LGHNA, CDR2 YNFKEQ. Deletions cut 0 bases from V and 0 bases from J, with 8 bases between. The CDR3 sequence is CASSQEGPDQETQYF. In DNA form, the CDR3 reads TGTGCCAGCAGCCAAGAAGGTCCCGACCAAGAGACCCAGTACTTC.